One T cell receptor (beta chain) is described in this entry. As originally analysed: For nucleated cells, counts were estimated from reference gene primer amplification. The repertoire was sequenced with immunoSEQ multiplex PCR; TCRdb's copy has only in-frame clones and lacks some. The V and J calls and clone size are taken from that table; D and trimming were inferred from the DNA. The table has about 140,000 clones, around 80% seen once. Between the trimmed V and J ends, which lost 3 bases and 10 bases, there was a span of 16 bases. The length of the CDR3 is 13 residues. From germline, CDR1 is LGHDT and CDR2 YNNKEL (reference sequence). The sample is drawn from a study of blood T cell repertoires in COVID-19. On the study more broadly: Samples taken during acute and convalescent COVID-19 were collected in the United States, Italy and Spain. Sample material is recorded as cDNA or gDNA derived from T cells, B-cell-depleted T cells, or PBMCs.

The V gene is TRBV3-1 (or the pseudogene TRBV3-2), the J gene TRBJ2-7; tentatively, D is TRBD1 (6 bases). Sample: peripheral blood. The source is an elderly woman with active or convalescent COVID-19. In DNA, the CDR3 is TGTGCCAGCAGCCATATACAGGGAGTGCCTCAGTACTTC. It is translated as CASSHIQGVPQYF.